Presented here are 2 T cell receptor beta chains from one specimen sequenced in a study of T cells in localized non-small cell lung cancer (dated by TCRdb to the early 2020s). Receptors were amplified or captured by the immunoSEQ multiplex PCR assay. TCRdb stores this immuneACCESS table with in-frame sequences only. Part of the clones is absent; in the studies checked, under half of the shortfall reflects unresolved V genes, and no reason is known for the rest. This sample comprises 20,000 to 25,000 clones, about 89% of them detected only once. Of the sample, approximately 12% is held by the ten largest clones. The specimen was peripheral blood, collected before any cancer treatment. All receptors come from a male donor at least 60 years old with stage I lung adenocarcinoma.

This clone was observed a single time. The rearrangement joins TRBV7-2 to TRBJ2-5; D gene unclear. CDR3 size: 11 residues. The germline V and J ends were trimmed by 6 bases and 2 bases, with 4 bases remaining between them. Germline V lookup: CDR1 SGHTA, CDR2 FQGNSA. The CDR3 DNA follows: TGTGCCAGCAGAGAACAAGAGACCCAGTACTTC. Translating gives CASREQETQYF.

The rearrangement uses TRBV13 and TRBJ2-5, with a tentative D call TRBD2 (6 bases). CDR3 length: 17 amino acids. Germline loops: CDR1 PRHDT, CDR2 FYEKMQ (reference sequence). Trimming pared 3 bases from V and 0 bases from J, leaving 17 bases between. Here the CDR3 reads CASSFRGNDYHQETQYF. CDR3 nucleotides: TGTGCCAGCAGCTTTCGGGGGAATGACTACCACCAAGAGACCCAGTACTTC.